The rows below give T cell receptor beta chains drawn from one sample of a study of molecular identifiers for immune sequencing clone quantification. TCRdb called the PCR reads again in MiXCR, with one record for every CDR3 protein. The sample yields 400,000 to 600,000 distinct CDR3 sequences, roughly 25% seen once. Sequenced sample: naive CD8+ T cells from blood, with Jurkat cell RNA spiked in. Source of these receptors: a human donor in good health. Some libraries in this study had Jurkat cell RNA spiked in. Each CDR3 is given with its conserved first and last residue. A D gene is named only where the DNA matches it firmly. Not every row has a clone size; where given, it reads once, few, many or a size class.

V	J	size	D	CDR3	DNA
TRBV12-3/TRBV12-4	TRBJ1-1	many	NA	CASSSTEGGTEAFF	TGTGCCAGCAGTTCGACCGAGGGCGGCACTGAAGCTTTCTTT
TRBV5-1	TRBJ2-2	few	NA	CASELNEGQGTGELFF	TGCGCCAGCGAACTCAACGAGGGGCAGGGGACCGGGGAGCTGTTTTTT
TRBV28	TRBJ2-7	many	TRBD1	CASSPDRTLGIDEQYF	TGTGCCAGCAGCCCGGACAGGACGCTAGGTATTGACGAGCAGTACTTC
TRBV6-2/TRBV6-3	TRBJ1-1	many	NA	CASSYQDPFPGTEAFF	TGTGCCAGCAGTTACCAGGACCCTTTCCCCGGCACTGAAGCTTTCTTT
TRBV2	TRBJ1-2	NA	TRBD1	CASSEWTGTKNGYTF	TGTGCCAGCAGTGAGTGGACAGGGACAAAAAATGGCTACACCTTC
TRBV7-9	TRBJ2-3	many	NA	CASSLPLGGPDTQYF	TGTGCCAGCAGCTTACCTTTGGGGGGGCCAGATACGCAGTATTTT
TRBV28	TRBJ2-5	NA	TRBD1	CAGSLGQIKETQYF	TGTGCCGGCAGTTTGGGACAGATAAAAGAGACCCAGTACTTC
TRBV7-9	TRBJ1-1	many	NA	CASSLVTGWSTEAFF	TGTGCCAGCAGCTTAGTGACGGGATGGAGCACTGAAGCTTTCTTT
TRBV4-2	TRBJ2-3	NA	TRBD2	CASSQDGGGWILASTDTQYF	TGTGCCAGCAGCCAAGACGGGGGAGGGTGGATACTAGCCTCCACAGATACGCAGTATTTT
TRBV15	TRBJ1-3	NA	NA	CATSRERGLGPNTIYF	TGTGCCACCAGCAGAGAAAGGGGACTCGGACCAAACACCATATATTTT
TRBV5-1	TRBJ1-4	NA	NA	CASSLAQGATNEKLLF	TGCGCCAGCAGCTTGGCCCAGGGTGCGACTAATGAAAAACTGTTGTTT
TRBV28	TRBJ2-5	NA	TRBD1	CASSSVTGGLETQYF	TGTGCCAGCAGTTCTGTGACAGGGGGTTTAGAGACCCAGTACTTC
TRBV4-1	TRBJ2-1	many	TRBD1	CASSSGTGSDEQFF	TGCGCCAGCAGCTCCGGGACAGGGTCGGATGAGCAGTTCTTC
TRBV19	TRBJ2-7	NA	TRBD1	CATPGTGSVYEQYF	TGTGCCACCCCAGGGACAGGGAGCGTCTACGAGCAGTACTTC
TRBV4-1	TRBJ2-7	NA	TRBD2	CARSQGPAGAYEQYF	TGCGCCCGCAGCCAAGGGCCAGCGGGGGCCTACGAGCAGTACTTC